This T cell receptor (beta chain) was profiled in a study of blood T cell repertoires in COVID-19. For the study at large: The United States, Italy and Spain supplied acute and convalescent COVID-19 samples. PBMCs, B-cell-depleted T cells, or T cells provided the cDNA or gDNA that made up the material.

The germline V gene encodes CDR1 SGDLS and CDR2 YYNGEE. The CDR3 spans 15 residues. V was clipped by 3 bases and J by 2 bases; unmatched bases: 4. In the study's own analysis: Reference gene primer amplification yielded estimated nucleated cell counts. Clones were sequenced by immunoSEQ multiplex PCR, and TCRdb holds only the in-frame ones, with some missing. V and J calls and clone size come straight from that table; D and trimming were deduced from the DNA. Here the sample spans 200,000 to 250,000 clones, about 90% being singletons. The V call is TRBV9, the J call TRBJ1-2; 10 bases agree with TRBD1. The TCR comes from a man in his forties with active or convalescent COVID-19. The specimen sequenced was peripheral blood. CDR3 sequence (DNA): TGTGCCAGCAGCGCCAGACAGGGGGCAAACTATGGCTACACCTTC. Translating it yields CASSARQGANYGYTF.